The following is a T cell receptor (beta chain) sequence with its context. It has no known antigen specificity. No base quality values were provided; no much bigger clone lies one nucleotide off. CDR1 MGHRA and CDR2 YSYEKL were looked up in the germline V gene. From cysteine to phenylalanine, the CDR3 is 17 amino acids long. This entry keeps only the CDR3 DNA: 51 bases, framed from base 1. V is clipped by 2 bases and J by 0 bases, and the sequence between their germline boundaries is 15 bases long. In Seattle, one collaborating source enrolled patients while the infection was active and tracked those patients longitudinally over the course of disease. The collaborating institutions used their own protocols to collect whole blood in K2EDTA tubes. For TCRbeta analysis, collaborator samples were shipped as frozen whole blood, as isolated PBMCs, or as DNA extracted from either sample type. TCRbeta CDR3 regions were amplified from genomic DNA by means of the immunoSEQ Assay, a bias-controlled multiplex PCR. In the source study's methods: The number of nucleated cells in each sample was estimated by amplification of reference gene primers within the assay. To quantify the absolute abundance of each unique TCRbeta CDR3 rearrangement, sequence reads were collapsed and filtered. For each sample, productive Simpson clonality was calculated as the square root of Simpson's diversity index over productive rearrangements. This is the immuneACCESS table as TCRdb keeps it, with only in-frame sequences that have V and J called. A part of the clones is gone; compared with another copy, unresolved V genes explain less than half, and the rest is unexplained. V, J and clone size reflect that table, while D and trimming were determined from the DNA. The sample table contains 200,000 to 300,000 clones; only one count was recorded for around nine tenths of them. The ten largest make up around 0.86% of the sample.

The data are from a study of blood T cell repertoires in COVID-19 (dated by TCRdb to the early 2020s). In terms of the full investigation: Collaborator samples came from the United States, Italy and Spain and covered acute and convalescent phases of COVID-19. The samples were drawn from the first 160 participants of the ongoing ImmuneRACE study and from 950 to 1,500 subjects provided by 6 global collaborators. A freely available public database, intended as a resource for researchers studying the immune response to SARS-CoV-2, is where the repertoires were released. The material from the prospective study consisted of cDNA or gDNA derived from T cells, B-cell-depleted T cells, or PBMCs. Where HLA class I and class II types were available, the types were taken from metadata supplied by the sample provider, not from assay-based typing. A de-identified subject ID, COVID-19 status, age in years and sex were almost always included in the sample metadata. Deeply sampled blood TCRbeta repertoires from subjects exposed to, actively infected with, or recovered from COVID-19 were included in the dataset. What the authors observed across the whole study: Clinical and demographic metadata were provided uncurated, with the amount varying by source and participant.

The sequenced sample consisted of peripheral blood. The sequence was obtained from a man younger than 40 with COVID-19, enrolled during active disease. The rearrangement joined TRBV4-1 to TRBJ2-3, with no D gene named confidently. The CDR3 here reads CASSQSTTVASTDTQYF. The DNA sequence is as follows: TGCGCCAGCAGCCAATCAACTACGGTGGCTAGCACAGATACGCAGTATTTT.